A selection of T cell receptor beta chains follows, all from one sample in a study of cytomegalovirus exposure and HLA in healthy donors. Sequencing was performed with immunoSEQ multiplex PCR; in TCRdb, only in-frame clones are kept and a portion is missing. The data show over 120,000 clones, approximately 84% seen once. Sequencing was carried out using PBMCs. The receptors stem from a man between 25 and 39 years old in good health and CMV-seropositive. Each CDR3 is given with its conserved first and last residue. Each record gives: D gene, V gene, clone size, CDR3 length, J gene, CDR3 DNA, CDR3 protein. A D gene is named only where the DNA matches it firmly. Some rows mark clone size as missing; the rest say once, few, many or name a class of expanded clone.

D gene: TRBD1; V gene: TRBV19; clone size: NA; CDR3 length: 16; J gene: TRBJ2-3; CDR3 DNA: TGTGCCAGTAGTAGCCCGGGACAGGGTTTCACAGATACGCAGTATTTT; CDR3 protein: CASSSPGQGFTDTQYF
D gene: TRBD1; V gene: TRBV7-9; clone size: NA; CDR3 length: 16; J gene: TRBJ1-6; CDR3 DNA: TGTGCCAGCAGCTCCGGGGACAGGGTTTTATCTTCACCCCTCCACTTT; CDR3 protein: CASSSGDRVLSSPLHF
D gene: TRBD2; V gene: TRBV11-2; clone size: NA; CDR3 length: 16; J gene: TRBJ2-3; CDR3 DNA: TGTGCCAGCAGCGCGTCGACTAGCGGGGGGCAAAGTACGCAGTATTTT; CDR3 protein: CASSASTSGGQSTQYF
D gene: TRBD2; V gene: TRBV7-9; clone size: few; CDR3 length: 16; J gene: TRBJ2-5; CDR3 DNA: TGTGCCAGCTCCGGTCGAGCGGGAGGAACTCAAGAGACCCAGTACTTC; CDR3 protein: CASSGRAGGTQETQYF
D gene: NA; V gene: TRBV18; clone size: NA; CDR3 length: 15; J gene: TRBJ1-1; CDR3 DNA: TGTGCCAGCTCCACCAGGGAAGGAATGAACACTGAAGCTTTCTTT; CDR3 protein: CASSTREGMNTEAFF
D gene: TRBD1; V gene: TRBV29-1; clone size: NA; CDR3 length: 14; J gene: TRBJ1-5; CDR3 DNA: TGCAGCTCGCGGGAACAGGGGAACAATCAGCCCCAGCATTTT; CDR3 protein: CSSREQGNNQPQHF
D gene: NA; V gene: TRBV19; clone size: NA; CDR3 length: 14; J gene: TRBJ1-1; CDR3 DNA: TGTGCCAGTAGTTACTGGACACAGAACACTGAAGCTTTCTTT; CDR3 protein: CASSYWTQNTEAFF
D gene: TRBD2; V gene: TRBV9; clone size: once; CDR3 length: 15; J gene: TRBJ2-7; CDR3 DNA: TGTGCCAGCAGCGTAGAGGGACTAGCGGGAAACGAGCAGTACTTC; CDR3 protein: CASSVEGLAGNEQYF
D gene: NA; V gene: TRBV11-2; clone size: NA; CDR3 length: 16; J gene: TRBJ2-7; CDR3 DNA: TGTGCCAGCAGCTTATGGGGGACTGGCGTTGCCTACGAGCAGTACTTC; CDR3 protein: CASSLWGTGVAYEQYF
D gene: NA; V gene: TRBV10-3; clone size: NA; CDR3 length: 14; J gene: TRBJ2-3; CDR3 DNA: TGTGCCATCAGTGAGGACAGTGTCACAGATACGCAGTATTTT; CDR3 protein: CAISEDSVTDTQYF
D gene: TRBD1; V gene: TRBV19; clone size: few; CDR3 length: 15; J gene: TRBJ1-1; CDR3 DNA: TGTGCCAGTAGTATAGCGGCAGGGGGCAACACTGAAGCTTTCTTT; CDR3 protein: CASSIAAGGNTEAFF
D gene: TRBD1; V gene: TRBV5-1; clone size: NA; CDR3 length: 15; J gene: TRBJ1-4; CDR3 DNA: TGCGCCAGCAGCTTGAGGGACAGGGCAAATGAAAAACTGTTTTTT; CDR3 protein: CASSLRDRANEKLFF
D gene: TRBD2; V gene: TRBV4-1; clone size: once; CDR3 length: 16; J gene: TRBJ2-7; CDR3 DNA: TGCGCCAGCAGCCAAGAGTCGGCTAGCGGGATCTACGAGCAGTACTTC; CDR3 protein: CASSQESASGIYEQYF
D gene: NA; V gene: TRBV7-3; clone size: NA; CDR3 length: 15; J gene: TRBJ2-3; CDR3 DNA: TGTGCCAGCAGCCAAGCAGGGCATGGGACAGATACGCAGTATTTT; CDR3 protein: CASSQAGHGTDTQYF
D gene: NA; V gene: TRBV30; clone size: NA; CDR3 length: 13; J gene: TRBJ1-6; CDR3 DNA: TGTGCCTGGAGTATTCTTATTAATTCACCCCTCCACTTT; CDR3 protein: CAWSILINSPLHF
D gene: TRBD1; V gene: TRBV27; clone size: NA; CDR3 length: 13; J gene: TRBJ1-2; CDR3 DNA: TGTGCCAGCAGTCCAGGGACAGTCTATGGCTACACCTTC; CDR3 protein: CASSPGTVYGYTF